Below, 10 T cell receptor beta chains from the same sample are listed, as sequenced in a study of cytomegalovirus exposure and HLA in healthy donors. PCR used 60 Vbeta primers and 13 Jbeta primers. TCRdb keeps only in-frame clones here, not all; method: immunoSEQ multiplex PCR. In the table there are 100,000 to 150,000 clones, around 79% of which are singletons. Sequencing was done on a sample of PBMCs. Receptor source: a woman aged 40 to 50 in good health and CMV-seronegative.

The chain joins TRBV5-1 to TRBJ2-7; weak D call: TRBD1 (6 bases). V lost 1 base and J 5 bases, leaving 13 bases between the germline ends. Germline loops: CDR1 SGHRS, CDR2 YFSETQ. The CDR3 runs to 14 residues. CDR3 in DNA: TGCGCCAGCAGCTTGCTGGACAGAGAGGACGAGCAGTACTTC. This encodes CASSLLDREDEQYF.

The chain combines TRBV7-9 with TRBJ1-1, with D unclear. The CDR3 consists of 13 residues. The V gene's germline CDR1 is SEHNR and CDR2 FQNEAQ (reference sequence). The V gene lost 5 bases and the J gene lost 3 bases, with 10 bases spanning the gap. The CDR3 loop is CASSPGTDTEAFF. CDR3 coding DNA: TGTGCCAGCAGCCCAGGTACGGACACTGAAGCTTTCTTT.

CDR3 in amino acids: CAIRSQGDPAEAFF. Here the CDR3 DNA reads TGTGCCATCAGGAGTCAGGGGGATCCGGCTGAAGCTTTCTTT. The chain couples TRBV10-3 to TRBJ1-1; 7 positions agree with TRBD1. Germline V lookup: CDR1 ENHRY, CDR2 SYGVKD. V shed 6 bases, J shed 6 bases, and the junction held 10 bases outside the gene matches. This CDR3 is 14 amino acids long.

This chain's CDR3 is CASSFSQGRETQYF. CDR3 nucleotide sequence: TGCGCCAGCAGCTTTTCCCAGGGTAGGGAGACCCAGTACTTC. This sequence joins TRBV5-1 and TRBJ2-5; D perhaps matches TRBD1 (5 bases). The CDR3 runs 14 residues. The germline V and J ends were trimmed by 2 bases and 5 bases, with 13 bases remaining between them. Looked up from germline, CDR1 is SGHRS and CDR2 is YFSETQ.

The CDR3 DNA follows: TGCGCCAGCAGTGAGAACCCCAGATACGAGCAGTACTTC. It codes for CASSENPRYEQYF. The chain links TRBV10-2 to TRBJ2-7, with D uncertain. The CDR3 is 13 residues long. V was clipped by 2 bases and J by 4 bases, with 9 bases between them. In germline, CDR1 is WSHSY, CDR2 SAAADI.

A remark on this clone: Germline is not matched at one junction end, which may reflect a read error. CDR3 bases: TGTGCCAGCTCACCGGCGGGACAGGGGGTGAACAGTCAGTACTTC. It specifies CASSPAGQGVNSQYF. The V and J genes are TRBV18 and TRBJ2-4, with 11 nucleotides matching TRBD1. The CDR3 runs to 15 residues. Per the germline V gene, CDR1 is KGHSH and CDR2 is LQKENI.

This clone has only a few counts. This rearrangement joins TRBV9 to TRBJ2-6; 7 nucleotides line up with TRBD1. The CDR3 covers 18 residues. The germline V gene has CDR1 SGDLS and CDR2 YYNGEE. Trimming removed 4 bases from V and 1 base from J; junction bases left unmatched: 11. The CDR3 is CASSTYRQGRSGANVLTF. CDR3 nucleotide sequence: TGTGCCAGCAGCACCTACCGACAGGGCCGGTCTGGGGCCAACGTCCTGACTTTC. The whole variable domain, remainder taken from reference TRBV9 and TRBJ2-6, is DSGVTQTPKHLITATGQRVTLRCSPRSGDLSVYWYQQSLDQGLQFLIQYYNGEERAKGNILERFSAQQFPDLHSELNLSSLELGDSALYFCASSTYRQGRSGANVLTFGAGSRLTVL.

CDR3 in DNA: TGTGCCACCAGCAGACTAGCCACGGGTCACTACGAGCAGTACTTC. It specifies CATSRLATGHYEQYF. This sequence joins TRBV15 and TRBJ2-7, with a weak D call TRBD2 (5 bases). Trimming left V 2 bases short and J 3 bases short, with 14 bases between. CDR1 is LNHNV and CDR2 is YYDKDF in the germline V gene (reference sequence). The CDR3 extends over 15 amino acids.

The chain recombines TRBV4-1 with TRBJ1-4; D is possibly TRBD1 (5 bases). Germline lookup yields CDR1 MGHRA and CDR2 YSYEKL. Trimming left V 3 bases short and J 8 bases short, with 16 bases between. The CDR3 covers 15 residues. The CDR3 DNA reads TGCGCCAGCAGCCACCCCCCAGGGCTGGGGGAAAAACTGTTTTTT. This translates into CASSHPPGLGEKLFF.

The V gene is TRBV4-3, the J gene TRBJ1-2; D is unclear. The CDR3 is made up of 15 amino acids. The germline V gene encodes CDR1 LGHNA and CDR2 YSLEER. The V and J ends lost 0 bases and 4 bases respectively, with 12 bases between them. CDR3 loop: CASSQDTGLVYGYTF. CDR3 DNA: TGCGCCAGCAGCCAAGATACGGGGTTAGTCTATGGCTACACCTTC.